Presented here are 6 T cell receptor beta chains from one specimen sequenced in a study of CD8 T cells in ankylosing spondylitis. MiXCR, applied by TCRdb to the 5' RACE reads, yields one record per CDR3 protein. Of about 130,000 distinct CDR3 sequences in the sample, over 6.5% are singletons; the top ten hold 12%. The material sequenced was blood, either unsorted or a sorted T cell fraction (not recorded which). The receptors originated from a male donor with ankylosing spondylitis or in good health (not recorded which).

The chain joins TRBV7-9 to TRBJ1-1; D is uncertain. Germline CDR1 SEHNR, CDR2 FQNEAQ (reference sequence). The V end was cut by 0 bases, the J end by 0 bases, with 5 bases between. This CDR3 is 14 amino acids long. DNA of the CDR3: TGTGCCAGCAGCTTAGCCAGTATGAACACTGAAGCTTTCTTT. This sequence encodes CASSLASMNTEAFF. The whole variable domain, filled in from reference TRBV7-9 and TRBJ1-1, reads DTGVSQNPRHKITKRGQNVTFRCDPISEHNRLYWYRQTLGQGPEFLTYFQNEAQLEKSRLLSDRFSAERPKGSFSTLEIQRTEQGDSAMYLCASSLASMNTEAFFGQGTRLTVV.

The sample holds many counts of this clonotype. CDR3 loop: CASSLGTGVSYEQYF. The CDR3 DNA sequence: TGCGCCAGCAGCCTCGGGACAGGGGTTAGCTACGAGCAGTACTTC. The chain uses TRBV4-1 and TRBJ2-7; the match to TRBD1 covers 10 bases. The CDR3 runs to 15 residues. Germline CDR1 and CDR2: MGHRA and YSYEKL. J gave up 3 bases and V 4 bases, and 6 bases lay outside the gene matches.

This clonotype was recorded many times. The V call is TRBV10-3, the J call TRBJ1-3, with unresolved D. Trimming removed 4 bases from V and 0 bases from J, with 7 bases in between. This CDR3 spans 14 amino acids. Germline V gene lookup returns CDR1 ENHRY and CDR2 SYGVKD. The CDR3 nucleotides read TGTGCCATCAGTGGAATACTCTCTGGAAACACCATATATTTT. Amino acid sequence: CAISGILSGNTIYF.

This clonotype occurred many times. As DNA, the CDR3 is TGCGCCAGCAGCCCGGACGGGAGGATGAACACTGAAGCTTTCTTT. Its protein product is CASSPDGRMNTEAFF. V gene TRBV5-1 combines with J gene TRBJ1-1; D is unresolved. The V gene lost 4 bases and the J gene lost 0 bases, with 13 bases spanning the gap. The CDR3 consists of 15 residues. CDR1 and CDR2 (germline): SGHRS, YFSETQ.

This clonotype was recorded many times. The chain links TRBV24-1 to TRBJ1-2; D unclear. Germline V CDR1 and CDR2: KGHDR, SFDVKD. The V and J ends lost 7 bases and 8 bases respectively, with 13 bases between them. CDR3 length: 12 residues. The CDR3 loop is CATRGKREGYTF. The CDR3 DNA reads TGTGCCACCAGAGGAAAACGGGAGGGCTACACCTTC.

This clonotype was observed many times. This chain links TRBV7-3 with TRBJ2-7; D gene unclear. The CDR3 totals 14 residues. V shed 0 bases and J shed 2 bases, with 8 bases lying between them. Per the germline V gene, CDR1 is SGHTA and CDR2 is FQGTGA. This chain's CDR3 is CASSLTDGTYEQYF. As DNA, the CDR3 is TGTGCCAGCAGCTTAACGGATGGGACCTACGAGCAGTACTTC. The whole variable domain, filled in from reference TRBV7-3 and TRBJ2-7, reads GAGVSQTPSNKVTEKGKYVELRCDPISGHTALYWYRQSLGQGPEFLIYFQGTGAADDSGLPNDRFFAVRPEGSVSTLKIQRTERGDSAVYLCASSLTDGTYEQYFGPGTRLTVT.